This paragraph reports one T cell receptor (beta chain). This clonotype came up a few times. The antigen this receptor binds is unknown. Base qualities are not recorded, but no much larger clone differs from it by a single base. The data were taken from a study of human T cells and chemical hapten exposure (dated by TCRdb to the early 2020s). With respect to the entire study: Libraries were pooled for sequencing, and per-sample TCR yields varied mainly because of small differences in library volumes within the pool. The study tracked peripheral blood TCR repertoire changes in vivo during primary and secondary sensitization to the hapten diphenylcyclopropenone (DPC) in alopecia patients. Each blood RNA sample was used to sequence both TCR alpha and TCR beta chains. Findings and caveats that apply to the study as a whole: Repeated subsampling changed both the strength of the expansion versus patch-test correlation and the threshold at which that correlation became significant. DPC sensitization did not change the number of TCRs with a frequency above 1 in 1000, and there was no evidence of changes in global repertoire structure.

Interpreted using the paper, the time point label stands for: healthy volunteer bleed at 2 weeks. Unfractionated whole blood was collected in Tempus Blood RNA tubes, and total RNA was extracted from that blood. Roughly five healthy volunteers were used as TCR sequencing controls and were bled at day 0, 2 weeks and 6 weeks. Receptors were amplified or captured by RACE. Reads for this sample came from a NextSeq 500. During library preparation, unique molecular identifiers were attached to individual cDNA molecules so that TCRs could be counted in a quantitative, reproducible way. Under the source paper's analysis protocol: The median number of TCRs per sample was roughly 98,000, ranging from roughly 23,224 to 690,600. V, J and CDR3 annotation of the TCR reads was carried out using the Decombinator software suite. For PS versus PT1 abundance plots, all samples were subsampled to the same number of TCRs (28,000). TCRs were defined as expanded if absent before sensitization and observed at least eight times at the 2-week time point. TCRdb's own reprocessing of the public reads used fastp at Q25 and MiXCR and kept productive beta chains. Rows matching on CDR3 protein sequence are summarized as one entry with the most common DNA and genes. TCRdb assigned the V and J calls; the authors' analysis was not used. The sample table holds some 93,000 distinct CDR3 sequences, of which about 8.6% were seen once. About 3.1% of the sample is in the top ten clones.

The receptor was derived from a female donor in good health. Some clones in this sample may be carry-over from other donors' samples. Specimen: whole blood.

For the CDR3, the sequence is CASSLMQGLLAGVADTQYF. The nucleotide sequence reads as follows: TGTGCCAGCAGCTTAATGCAGGGGTTACTAGCGGGAGTCGCAGATACGCAGTATTTT. The chain joins TRBV7-2 to TRBJ2-3, and 11 junction bases match TRBD2. The germline V and J ends show losses of 2 bases and 4 bases respectively, and no gene match explains 14 bases of the junction. From its cysteine to its phenylalanine, the CDR3 spans 19 amino acids. CDR3 DNA only is kept here, 57 bases in frame from base 1. Sequences SGHTA (CDR1) and FQGNSA (CDR2) are obtained from the germline V gene.